The rows below give T cell receptor beta chains drawn from one sample of a study of T cells after posttransplantation cyclophosphamide. Assay used: immunoSEQ multiplex PCR; TCRdb lists only in-frame clones, some missing. The sample contains 15,000 to 20,000 clones, 94% of which appear only once. The sample was naive CD4+ T cells sorted from blood. The receptors stem from a woman between 45 and 65 years old in good health and a related stem cell transplant donor. Both conserved end residues are part of each CDR3. A D gene is named only where the DNA matches it firmly. For some rows the clone size is stated as once, few or many, or as a class when expanded; others skip it.

J gene,V gene,D gene,clone size,CDR3 DNA,CDR3 protein
TRBJ1-1,TRBV5-8,TRBD1,NA,TGTGCCAGCAGCCGGAACGAGGGACAGGTGAACACTGAAGCTTTCTTT,CASSRNEGQVNTEAFF
TRBJ1-2,TRBV27,TRBD1,NA,TGTGCCAGCAGTGGACAGGGGAGCCATGGCTACACCTTC,CASSGQGSHGYTF
TRBJ2-7,TRBV18,TRBD2,NA,TGTGCCAGCTCACCCTCGCCGGGACTAGGGGACGAGCAGTACTTC,CASSPSPGLGDEQYF
TRBJ2-3,TRBV11-2,TRBD2,NA,TGTGCCAGCAGCTTTGGCTTCACTAGCGGGTATACAGATACGCAGTATTTT,CASSFGFTSGYTDTQYF
TRBJ2-1,TRBV5-5,NA,NA,TGTGCCAGCAGCTTGGGTCCGGGAGCACACAATGAGCAGTTCTTC,CASSLGPGAHNEQFF
TRBJ2-2,TRBV19,TRBD2,NA,TGTGCCAGTAGCCGAGCGGGAGGGCCTGCCGGGGAGCTGTTTTTT,CASSRAGGPAGELFF
TRBJ1-3,TRBV7-3,NA,NA,TGTGCCAGCAGCTTAGGAGGGACGGGGAACACCATATATTTT,CASSLGGTGNTIYF
TRBJ2-5,TRBV2,NA,NA,TGTGCCAGCAGAGAGGACTTCCAAGAGACCCAGTACTTC,CASREDFQETQYF
TRBJ2-1,TRBV5-1,NA,NA,TGCGCCAGCAGCCCGTTTGAGGGAGCGTTCTACAATGAGCAGTTCTTC,CASSPFEGAFYNEQFF
TRBJ2-3,TRBV19,TRBD2,NA,TGTGCGACCCGGGCGGGAGGGCCAGGGGATACGCAGTATTTT,CATRAGGPGDTQYF
TRBJ2-3,TRBV5-1,TRBD2,NA,TGCGCCAGCAGCTCTCGGACTAGCGGAACAGATACGCAGTATTTT,CASSSRTSGTDTQYF
TRBJ2-1,TRBV5-4,TRBD2,few,TGTGCCAGCAGCTTGGTGGGAGGGCAGAATGAGCAGTTCTTC,CASSLVGGQNEQFF
TRBJ1-5,TRBV28,TRBD1,NA,TGTGCCAGCAGTTTCTCTTCCGGGACAGGAAATCAGCCCCAGCATTTT,CASSFSSGTGNQPQHF
TRBJ2-1,TRBV7-2,TRBD2,NA,TGTGCCAGCAGCCCCCCCCCAGCGGGAGCGTTTAATGAGCAGTTCTTC,CASSPPPAGAFNEQFF
TRBJ2-2,TRBV28,NA,NA,TGTGCCAGCAGTCCAGACAGCTTCTACACCGGGGAGCTGTTTTTT,CASSPDSFYTGELFF
TRBJ1-4,TRBV5-1,TRBD1,NA,TGCGCCAGCAGGCGACAGGGTACTGAAAAACTGTTTTTT,CASRRQGTEKLFF
TRBJ2-5,TRBV7-9,TRBD1,NA,TGTGCCAGCAGCTTAAGGGGCCAGGGGGTCGAGACCCAGTACTTC,CASSLRGQGVETQYF
TRBJ2-5,TRBV9,TRBD1,NA,TGTGCCAGCAGCCCCAGGACAGGTTCAGGGACCCAGTACTTC,CASSPRTGSGTQYF
TRBJ2-1,TRBV10-2,TRBD2,NA,TGCGCCAGCAGTACCCTTCGCAAGCGGGACTACAATGAGCAGTTCTTC,CASSTLRKRDYNEQFF
TRBJ1-5,TRBV28,NA,NA,TGTGCCAGCAGAGGGGCGAATCAGCCCCAGCATTTT,CASRGANQPQHF
TRBJ2-5,TRBV11-1,NA,NA,TGTGCCAGCAGCTTTTCGAGGTTCCGAGAGACCCAGTACTTC,CASSFSRFRETQYF
TRBJ2-3,TRBV19,NA,NA,TGTGCCAGTAGCCCCCGTGGCAGGGCCGGCACAGATACGCAGTATTTT,CASSPRGRAGTDTQYF
TRBJ1-3,TRBV5-1,NA,NA,TGCGCCAGCAGCTTGGCGTTGGCCGTTGGAAACACCATATATTTT,CASSLALAVGNTIYF
TRBJ1-2,TRBV10-3,NA,NA,TGTGCCATCAGTGATCGGCCCAGGGCCTATGGCTACACCTTC,CAISDRPRAYGYTF
TRBJ2-7,TRBV27,TRBD1,NA,TGTGCCAGCAGTGAGGGACAGGGGCCCTACGAGCAGTACTTC,CASSEGQGPYEQYF
TRBJ2-1,TRBV7-9,TRBD1,NA,TGTGCCAGCAGCTTCGGACAGGGCGGCTACAATGAGCAGTTCTTC,CASSFGQGGYNEQFF
TRBJ2-7,TRBV5-4,TRBD1,NA,TGTGCCAGCAGCCTCGGGACAGGGGGTCTCTACGAGCAGTACTTC,CASSLGTGGLYEQYF